This T cell receptor (beta chain) was sequenced in a study of blood T cell repertoires in COVID-19 (dated by TCRdb to the early 2020s). In terms of the full investigation: Samples from collaborators originated in the United States, Italy and Spain and spanned both the acute and convalescent phases of COVID-19. Subjects who had been exposed to COVID-19, were actively infected with it, or had recovered from it provided the deeply sampled blood TCRbeta repertoires that made up the dataset. Where available, HLA class I and class II types were obtained from metadata supplied by the sample provider rather than from assay-based typing. The sample metadata nearly always contained a de-identified subject ID, COVID-19 status, age in years and sex. The repertoires were released in a freely available public database meant as a resource for research on the immune response to SARS-CoV-2. The samples were drawn from two sources: the first 160 participants of the ongoing ImmuneRACE study, and 1,200 or so subjects contributed by 6 global collaborators. The prospective study material was composed of cDNA or gDNA derived from T cells, B-cell-depleted T cells, or PBMCs. The research as a whole found: How much clinical and demographic metadata was included differed by source and by participant, and the metadata was provided uncurated.

To note about this clone: Its target antigen remains unknown. One base away there is no much larger clone; base qualities are not given.

Trimming costs V 6 bases and J 0 bases, and their ends lie 14 bases apart. CDR1 SGHAT and CDR2 FQDESV were looked up in the germline V gene (reference sequence). Counted from cysteine to phenylalanine, this CDR3 has 15 amino acids. CDR3 DNA only is kept here, 45 bases in frame from base 1. TCRbeta CDR3 regions were amplified from genomic DNA using the immunoSEQ Assay, a bias-controlled multiplex PCR. On the study's bioinformatics: Within the assay, amplification of reference gene primers was used to estimate how many nucleated cells each sample contained. To quantify the absolute abundance of each unique TCRbeta CDR3 rearrangement, sequence reads were collapsed and filtered. For each sample, productive Simpson clonality was calculated as the square root of Simpson's diversity index over productive rearrangements. What TCRdb holds here is the immuneACCESS table cut down to in-frame rearrangements. Part of the clones is not present; checked against another copy, under half of the missing clones reflect an unresolved V gene, and the others are unexplained. The DNA gave D and trimming, while V, J and clone size come from that table. The sample table holds a few hundred thousand clones, of which over 85% were seen once. The top ten clonotypes cover roughly 1.9% of the sample.

In Seattle, one collaborating source enrolled patients while the infection was active and tracked those patients longitudinally over the course of disease. Each collaborating institution followed its own protocols to collect whole blood in K2EDTA tubes. Collaborator samples were shipped for TCRbeta analysis as frozen whole blood, isolated PBMCs, or DNA extracted from either sample type. The rearranged chain carries TRBV11-1 and TRBJ1-2; the D gene remains uncertain. This TCR derives from a woman in her twenties or thirties with COVID-19, enrolled during active disease. Sample: peripheral blood. The DNA is as follows: TGTGCCAGCAGTTATGCGATCGGAGCTAACTATGGCTACACCTTC. It codes for CASSYAIGANYGYTF.